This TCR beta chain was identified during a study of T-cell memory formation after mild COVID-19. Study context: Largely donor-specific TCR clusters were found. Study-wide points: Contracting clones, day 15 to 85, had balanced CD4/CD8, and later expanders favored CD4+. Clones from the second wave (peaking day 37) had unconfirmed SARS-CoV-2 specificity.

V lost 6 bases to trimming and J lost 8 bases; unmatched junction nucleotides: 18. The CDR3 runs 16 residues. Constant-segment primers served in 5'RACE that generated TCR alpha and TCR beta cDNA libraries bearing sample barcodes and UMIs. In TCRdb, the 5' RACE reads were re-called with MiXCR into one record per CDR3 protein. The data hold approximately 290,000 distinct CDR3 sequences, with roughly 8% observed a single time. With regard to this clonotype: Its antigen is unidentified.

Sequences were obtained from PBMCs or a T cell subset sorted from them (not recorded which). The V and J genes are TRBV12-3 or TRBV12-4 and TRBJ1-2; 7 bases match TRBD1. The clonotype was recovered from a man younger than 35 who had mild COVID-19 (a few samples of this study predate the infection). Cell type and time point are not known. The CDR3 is CASSRGMTGHLEGYTF. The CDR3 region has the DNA TGTGCCAGCAGCCGAGGGATGACAGGGCATTTGGAGGGCTACACCTTC.